The present TCR beta chain was sequenced within a study of response to subunit inactivated influenza vaccine. Whole-study results and caveats: Authors suggested seasonal influenza vaccinations each recruit few new T cells.

TCRdb processed the RT-PCR reads anew with MiXCR; each CDR3 protein has one entry. This table holds 500,000 to 650,000 distinct CDR3 sequences, under 9% found once. Looked up from germline, CDR1 is LGHNA and CDR2 is YSLEER. Deletions cut 0 bases from V and 7 bases from J, with 18 bases between. The CDR3 is 17 residues long. For this clonotype: Its cognate antigen is unknown.

This chain links TRBV4-3 with TRBJ1-4; tentative D call: TRBD1 (5 bases). The source was PBMCs from blood, collected less than 25 months after vaccination. The receptor was derived from a man between 50 and 70 years old who received an inactivated influenza vaccine. Here the CDR3 DNA reads TGCGCCAGCAGCCAAGATTGGCGGGCAGGGCGGGGTGAAAAACTGTTTTTT. It specifies CASSQDWRAGRGEKLFF.